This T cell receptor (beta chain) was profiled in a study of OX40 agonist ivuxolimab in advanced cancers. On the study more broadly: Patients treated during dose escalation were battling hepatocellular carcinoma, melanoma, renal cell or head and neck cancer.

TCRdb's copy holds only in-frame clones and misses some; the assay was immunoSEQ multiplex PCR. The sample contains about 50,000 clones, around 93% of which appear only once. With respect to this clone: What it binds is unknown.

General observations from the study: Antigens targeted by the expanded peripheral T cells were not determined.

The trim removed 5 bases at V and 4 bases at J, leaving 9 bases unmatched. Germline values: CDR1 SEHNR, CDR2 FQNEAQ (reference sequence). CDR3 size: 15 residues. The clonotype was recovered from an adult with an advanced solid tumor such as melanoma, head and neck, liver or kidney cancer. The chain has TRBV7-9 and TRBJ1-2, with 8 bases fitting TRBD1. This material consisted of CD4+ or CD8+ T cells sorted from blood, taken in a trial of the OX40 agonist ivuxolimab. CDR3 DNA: TGTGCCAGCAGCGTACAGGGGGAAGATATCTATGGCTACACCTTC. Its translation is CASSVQGEDIYGYTF.